Listed below are T cell receptor beta chains from one sample, sequenced in a study of T cell changes during pregnancy in multiple sclerosis. Produced via immunoSEQ multiplex PCR; TCRdb's table is partial and in-frame only. The sample lists almost 20,000 clones, around 89% occurring once. The input for sequencing was CD8+ T cells from peripheral blood mononuclear cells, taken in the third trimester of pregnancy. The receptor set was obtained from a female donor in good health, enrolled as a control in a pregnancy study. The CDR3 runs from the conserved cysteine through the conserved F or W. A D gene is named only where the DNA matches it firmly. A row's size may be missing; if present it is once, few, many or a size class.

abundance: -; d_gene: -; v_gene: TRBV27; j_gene: TRBJ2-1; CDR3aa: CASSLLGGGGEQFF; CDR3nt: TGTGCCAGCAGTTTATTGGGGGGTGGGGGAGAGCAGTTCTTC
abundance: -; d_gene: -; v_gene: TRBV7-4; j_gene: TRBJ1-5; CDR3aa: CASSVTGVYSNQPQHF; CDR3nt: TGTGCCAGCAGCGTCACGGGGGTTTATAGCAATCAGCCCCAGCATTTT
abundance: -; d_gene: -; v_gene: TRBV7-8; j_gene: TRBJ2-1; CDR3aa: CASSPIRSSYNEQFF; CDR3nt: TGTGCCAGCAGCCCCATTAGGAGCTCCTACAATGAGCAGTTCTTC
abundance: -; d_gene: -; v_gene: TRBV27; j_gene: TRBJ2-1; CDR3aa: CASRWGGRDNEQFF; CDR3nt: TGTGCCAGCAGGTGGGGGGGGCGAGACAATGAGCAGTTCTTC
abundance: -; d_gene: TRBD1; v_gene: TRBV30; j_gene: TRBJ2-3; CDR3aa: CACSTTGGTDTQYF; CDR3nt: TGTGCCTGTTCAACCACAGGGGGGACAGATACGCAGTATTTT
abundance: -; d_gene: -; v_gene: TRBV18; j_gene: TRBJ1-2; CDR3aa: CASSPTGRRYGYTF; CDR3nt: TGTGCCAGCTCACCCACCGGCAGGCGCTATGGCTACACCTTC
abundance: few; d_gene: -; v_gene: TRBV29-1; j_gene: TRBJ2-4; CDR3aa: CSVEDPEVSQNIQYF; CDR3nt: TGCAGCGTTGAAGATCCAGAAGTTTCCCAAAACATTCAGTACTTC
abundance: -; d_gene: TRBD2; v_gene: TRBV29-1; j_gene: TRBJ2-1; CDR3aa: CSGISGGERYNEQFF; CDR3nt: TGCAGCGGAATTAGCGGGGGAGAACGATACAATGAGCAGTTCTTC
abundance: -; d_gene: -; v_gene: TRBV30; j_gene: TRBJ2-7; CDR3aa: CAWSAPSSSYEQYF; CDR3nt: TGTGCCTGGAGTGCCCCCTCGTCCTCCTACGAGCAGTACTTC
abundance: -; d_gene: TRBD2; v_gene: TRBV30; j_gene: TRBJ2-5; CDR3aa: CAWSVSASGGWETQYF; CDR3nt: TGTGCCTGGAGTGTATCGGCTAGCGGGGGGTGGGAGACCCAGTACTTC
abundance: -; d_gene: -; v_gene: TRBV6-1; j_gene: TRBJ2-3; CDR3aa: CASSARSGILTDTQYF; CDR3nt: TGTGCCAGCAGTGCACGATCAGGGATTTTAACAGATACGCAGTATTTT
abundance: -; d_gene: TRBD2; v_gene: TRBV6-6; j_gene: TRBJ2-3; CDR3aa: CASSYPLAGDTQYF; CDR3nt: TGTGCCAGCAGTTACCCTTTAGCGGGAGATACGCAGTATTTT
abundance: once; d_gene: TRBD1; v_gene: TRBV29-1; j_gene: TRBJ1-2; CDR3aa: CSVEDAYPGQGQGPRGYTF; CDR3nt: TGCAGCGTTGAAGATGCCTATCCGGGACAGGGCCAGGGCCCGCGCGGCTACACCTTC
abundance: -; d_gene: TRBD2; v_gene: TRBV7-8; j_gene: TRBJ2-7; CDR3aa: CASSLGLVSYEQYF; CDR3nt: TGTGCCAGCAGCCTGGGACTAGTCTCCTACGAGCAGTACTTC
abundance: -; d_gene: TRBD2; v_gene: TRBV5-1; j_gene: TRBJ2-5; CDR3aa: CASSLGWGGKAPTKETQYF; CDR3nt: TGCGCCAGCAGCTTGGGTTGGGGGGGGAAGGCCCCGACTAAAGAGACCCAGTACTTC
abundance: -; d_gene: -; v_gene: TRBV27; j_gene: TRBJ2-1; CDR3aa: CASSLSRDNEQFF; CDR3nt: TGTGCCAGCAGTTTATCGAGAGACAATGAGCAGTTCTTC
abundance: -; d_gene: TRBD1; v_gene: TRBV29-1; j_gene: TRBJ2-1; CDR3aa: CSIRDRGTSSYNEQFF; CDR3nt: TGCAGCATAAGGGACAGGGGCACTAGCTCCTACAATGAGCAGTTCTTC
abundance: -; d_gene: TRBD2; v_gene: TRBV5-5; j_gene: TRBJ2-7; CDR3aa: CASSSLADPYEQYF; CDR3nt: TGTGCCAGCAGCTCTCTAGCGGATCCCTACGAGCAGTACTTC
abundance: -; d_gene: TRBD2; v_gene: TRBV5-6; j_gene: TRBJ2-7; CDR3aa: CASSLVGGGLTYEQYF; CDR3nt: TGTGCCAGCAGCTTGGTGGGCGGGGGGCTAACCTACGAGCAGTACTTC
abundance: -; d_gene: -; v_gene: TRBV27; j_gene: TRBJ2-2; CDR3aa: CASRHFGGYTGELFF; CDR3nt: TGTGCCAGCAGACATTTCGGCGGCTACACCGGGGAGCTGTTTTTT
abundance: -; d_gene: -; v_gene: TRBV27; j_gene: TRBJ1-1; CDR3aa: CASSDGGTSGTEAFF; CDR3nt: TGTGCCAGCAGTGACGGAGGGACCTCGGGGACTGAAGCTTTCTTT
abundance: -; d_gene: TRBD2; v_gene: TRBV4-2; j_gene: TRBJ2-1; CDR3aa: CASSLSYSGGKYNEQFF; CDR3nt: TGTGCCAGCAGCCTTTCTTATAGCGGGGGGAAATACAATGAGCAGTTCTTC
abundance: -; d_gene: -; v_gene: TRBV19; j_gene: TRBJ2-1; CDR3aa: CASSISVLNEQFF; CDR3nt: TGTGCCAGTAGTATTTCGGTTTTGAATGAGCAGTTCTTC
abundance: -; d_gene: -; v_gene: TRBV28; j_gene: TRBJ2-7; CDR3aa: CASSSTSLEQYF; CDR3nt: TGTGCCAGCAGTTCGACTAGTCTCGAGCAGTACTTC
abundance: -; d_gene: -; v_gene: TRBV6-5; j_gene: TRBJ2-1; CDR3aa: CASSYSGSRLNEQFF; CDR3nt: TGTGCCAGCAGTTACTCGGGTTCGCGGCTAAATGAGCAGTTCTTC
abundance: -; d_gene: TRBD2; v_gene: TRBV7-9; j_gene: TRBJ2-1; CDR3aa: CASSSRTSGIYNEQFF; CDR3nt: TGTGCCAGCAGCTCTAGGACTAGCGGGATCTACAATGAGCAGTTCTTC
abundance: -; d_gene: -; v_gene: TRBV9; j_gene: TRBJ2-1; CDR3aa: CASSVEWRAPRNEQFF; CDR3nt: TGTGCCAGCAGCGTAGAATGGAGGGCCCCACGCAATGAGCAGTTCTTC
abundance: -; d_gene: TRBD1; v_gene: TRBV11-2; j_gene: TRBJ2-3; CDR3aa: CASSLGPPGQGGTDTQYF; CDR3nt: TGTGCCAGCAGCTTAGGTCCCCCGGGACAGGGAGGGACAGATACGCAGTATTTT
abundance: -; d_gene: -; v_gene: TRBV11-3; j_gene: TRBJ2-3; CDR3aa: CASSSVLTSTDTQYF; CDR3nt: TGTGCCAGCAGCTCTGTGCTGACTAGCACAGATACGCAGTATTTT
abundance: -; d_gene: -; v_gene: TRBV19; j_gene: TRBJ2-1; CDR3aa: CASSISGQFNEQFF; CDR3nt: TGTGCCAGTAGTATTAGTGGGCAGTTTAATGAGCAGTTCTTC
abundance: -; d_gene: -; v_gene: TRBV19; j_gene: TRBJ2-7; CDR3aa: CASSEGLSYEQYF; CDR3nt: TGTGCCAGTAGCGAGGGACTTTCCTACGAGCAGTACTTC
abundance: -; d_gene: TRBD2; v_gene: TRBV10-1; j_gene: TRBJ2-5; CDR3aa: CASSEFETSGGPQYF; CDR3nt: TGCGCCAGCAGTGAGTTCGAAACTAGCGGCGGGCCCCAGTACTTC
abundance: -; d_gene: -; v_gene: TRBV7-2; j_gene: TRBJ1-1; CDR3aa: CASSHSGPLNTEAFF; CDR3nt: TGTGCCAGCAGTCATAGCGGGCCGCTGAACACTGAAGCTTTCTTT
abundance: once; d_gene: TRBD2; v_gene: TRBV18; j_gene: TRBJ2-2; CDR3aa: CASSPALAGENTGELFF; CDR3nt: TGTGCCAGCTCACCGGCTCTAGCGGGCGAGAACACCGGGGAGCTGTTTTTT
abundance: -; d_gene: -; v_gene: TRBV19; j_gene: TRBJ1-1; CDR3aa: CASRPNGGHVEAFF; CDR3nt: TGTGCCTCCCGCCCCAACGGGGGTCATGTTGAAGCTTTCTTT
abundance: -; d_gene: -; v_gene: TRBV7-8; j_gene: TRBJ2-2; CDR3aa: CASSFWGRAKIANTGELFF; CDR3nt: TGTGCCAGCAGCTTTTGGGGGCGAGCGAAAATCGCGAACACCGGGGAGCTGTTTTTT
abundance: few; d_gene: -; v_gene: TRBV27; j_gene: TRBJ1-1; CDR3aa: CATWDTPNTEAFF; CDR3nt: TGTGCCACCTGGGACACCCCAAACACTGAAGCTTTCTTT
abundance: -; d_gene: TRBD1; v_gene: TRBV15; j_gene: TRBJ1-2; CDR3aa: CATSPDRGPLLNYGYTF; CDR3nt: TGTGCCACCAGCCCAGACAGGGGTCCCCTCCTTAACTATGGCTACACCTTC
abundance: -; d_gene: TRBD2; v_gene: TRBV6-4; j_gene: TRBJ2-1; CDR3aa: CASSLGTSGNEQFF; CDR3nt: TGTGCCAGCAGTCTCGGGACTAGCGGGAATGAGCAGTTCTTC
abundance: once; d_gene: -; v_gene: TRBV27; j_gene: TRBJ1-1; CDR3aa: CASSLGQGITEAFF; CDR3nt: TGTGCCAGCAGTTTGGGGCAGGGGATAACTGAAGCTTTCTTT
abundance: -; d_gene: -; v_gene: TRBV7-9; j_gene: TRBJ1-4; CDR3aa: CASSLLQGSSADEKLFF; CDR3nt: TGTGCCAGCAGCTTACTACAGGGTAGTAGCGCGGATGAAAAACTGTTTTTT
abundance: -; d_gene: -; v_gene: TRBV30; j_gene: TRBJ1-4; CDR3aa: CAWSVTGSGNEKLFF; CDR3nt: TGTGCCTGGAGTGTAACTGGGAGCGGGAATGAAAAACTGTTTTTT
abundance: -; d_gene: TRBD2; v_gene: TRBV28; j_gene: TRBJ2-7; CDR3aa: CASSWGAGGSYEQYF; CDR3nt: TGTGCCAGCAGTTGGGGAGCGGGGGGTTCCTACGAGCAGTACTTC
abundance: once; d_gene: TRBD1; v_gene: TRBV5-1; j_gene: TRBJ1-2; CDR3aa: CASRTRTGKNYGYTF; CDR3nt: TGCGCCAGCAGAACCCGGACAGGGAAGAACTATGGCTACACCTTC
abundance: -; d_gene: -; v_gene: TRBV19; j_gene: TRBJ1-1; CDR3aa: CASSRTGKTEAFF; CDR3nt: TGTGCCAGTAGTCGAACAGGGAAAACTGAAGCTTTCTTT
abundance: -; d_gene: TRBD2; v_gene: TRBV13; j_gene: TRBJ2-1; CDR3aa: CASSLRVWGEREGLYNEQFF; CDR3nt: TGTGCCAGCAGCTTAAGAGTATGGGGGGAGCGGGAGGGCCTGTACAATGAGCAGTTCTTC
abundance: -; d_gene: TRBD2; v_gene: TRBV30; j_gene: TRBJ2-7; CDR3aa: CAWSVDGGYEQYF; CDR3nt: TGTGCCTGGAGTGTAGACGGGGGGTACGAGCAGTACTTC
abundance: -; d_gene: TRBD2; v_gene: TRBV7-8; j_gene: TRBJ2-1; CDR3aa: CASARGGNEQFF; CDR3nt: TGTGCCAGCGCACGGGGGGGCAATGAGCAGTTCTTC